The rows below give T cell receptor beta chains drawn from one sample of a study of T cells in Graves' hyperthyroidism and ophthalmopathy. Each CDR3 protein gets one entry after TCRdb re-called the multiplex PCR reads with MiXCR. The repertoire consists of hundreds of thousands of distinct CDR3 sequences, with roughly a sixth occurring once and the leading ten covering 15% to 20%. The source material was blood. Receptors were obtained from a woman under 30 with Graves' hyperthyroidism. CDR3s include the opening cysteine and the closing phenylalanine or tryptophan. The order of the fields is J gene, V gene, clone size, CDR3 length, D gene, CDR3 protein, CDR3 DNA. The D gene is left open where the match is weak. A row's size may be missing; if present it is once, few, many or a size class.

>TRBJ2-1|TRBV3-1|few|13|.
CASSNTPEGEQFF
TGTGCCAGCAGCAACACCCCCGAGGGGGAGCAGTTCTTC
>TRBJ2-7|TRBV20-1|many|14|.
CSARESGPSYEQYF
TGCAGTGCTAGAGAATCAGGACCCTCCTACGAGCAGTACTTC
>TRBJ1-4|TRBV5-1|few|16|TRBD1
CASSAWTGRINEKLFF
TGCGCCAGCAGCGCATGGACAGGCCGCATTAATGAAAAACTGTTTTTT
>TRBJ2-7|TRBV28|many|13|.
CASSLNGGFEQYF
TGTGCCAGCAGTTTAAACGGCGGCTTCGAGCAGTACTTC
>TRBJ1-2|TRBV3-1|.|19|.
CASSRPGKGVRSPNYGYTF
TGTGCCAGCAGCCGGCCGGGGAAGGGAGTAAGGTCTCCTAACTATGGCTACACCTTC
>TRBJ1-2|TRBV6-1|few|15|TRBD1
CASSPEGQGARGYTF
TGTGCCAGCAGTCCAGAGGGACAGGGGGCACGTGGCTACACCTTC
>TRBJ1-4|TRBV7-6|many|17|.
CASSLAASTSRDEKLFF
TGTGCCAGCAGCTTAGCCGCGTCCACAAGCAGGGATGAAAAACTGTTTTTT
>TRBJ1-6|TRBV7-2|.|15|.
CASSSGTLGVSPLHF
TGTGCCAGCAGCTCCGGGACCCTGGGGGTTTCACCCCTCCACTTT
>TRBJ2-7|TRBV28|few|16|.
CASSPRAGSPWDEQYF
TGTGCCAGCAGTCCGCGTGCAGGGTCCCCCTGGGACGAGCAGTACTTC
>TRBJ1-2|TRBV30|.|13|TRBD1
CAWSPGGRVGYTF
TGTGCCTGGAGTCCAGGGGGCCGAGTTGGCTACACCTTC
>TRBJ1-5|TRBV6-1|.|17|.
CASSWGGVANSNQPQHF
TGTGCCAGCTCCTGGGGGGGGGTGGCGAATAGCAATCAGCCCCAGCATTTT
>TRBJ2-7|TRBV28|many|15|TRBD1
CASRRPGTGLGEQYF
TGTGCCAGCAGACGTCCCGGGACAGGGTTGGGCGAGCAGTACTTC
>TRBJ2-1|TRBV6-2/TRBV6-3|.|11|.
CASSRGFEQFF
TGTGCCAGCAGCAGGGGTTTTGAGCAGTTCTTC